This T cell receptor beta chain was retrieved from a study of T cell responses to AZD1222 COVID-19 vaccine. In its sample, this clone was seen once. Profiled with immunoSEQ multiplex PCR; TCRdb holds only in-frame clones, not every one. The sample includes 95,000 to 110,000 clones, roughly nine tenths seen only once; the top ten take 45% to 55%. In germline, CDR1 is MDHEN, CDR2 SYDVKM. V gave up 5 bases and J gave up 4 bases, with 12 bases separating them. CDR3 length equals 14 residues. Sequencing used peripheral blood, obtained on day 0 of AZD1222 vaccination. The TCR comes from an adult in good health. The chain combines TRBV28 with TRBJ1-5; D might be TRBD1 (5 bases). The DNA of the CDR3 is TGTGCCAGCAGTCTGGGACGGGAGAATCAGCCCCAGCATTTT. Protein: CASSLGRENQPQHF.